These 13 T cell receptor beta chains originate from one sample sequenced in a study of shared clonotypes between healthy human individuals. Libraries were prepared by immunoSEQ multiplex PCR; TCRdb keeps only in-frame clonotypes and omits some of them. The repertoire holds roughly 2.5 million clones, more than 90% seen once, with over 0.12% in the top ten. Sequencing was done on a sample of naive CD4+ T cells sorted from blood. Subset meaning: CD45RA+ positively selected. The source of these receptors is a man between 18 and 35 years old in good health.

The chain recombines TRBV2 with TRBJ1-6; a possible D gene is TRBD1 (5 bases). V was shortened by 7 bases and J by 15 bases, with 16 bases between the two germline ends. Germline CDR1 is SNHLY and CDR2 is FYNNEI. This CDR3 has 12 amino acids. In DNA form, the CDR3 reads TGTGCCAGCACTGGGACGGGGAAGAACCTCCACTTT. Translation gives CASTGTGKNLHF.

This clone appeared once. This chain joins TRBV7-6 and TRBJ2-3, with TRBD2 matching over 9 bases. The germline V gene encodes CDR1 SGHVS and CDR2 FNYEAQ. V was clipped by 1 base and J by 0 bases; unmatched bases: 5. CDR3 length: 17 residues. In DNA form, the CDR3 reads TGTGCCAGCAGCTTAGGAGCTAGCGGGGTTAGCACAGATACGCAGTATTTT. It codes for CASSLGASGVSTDTQYF.

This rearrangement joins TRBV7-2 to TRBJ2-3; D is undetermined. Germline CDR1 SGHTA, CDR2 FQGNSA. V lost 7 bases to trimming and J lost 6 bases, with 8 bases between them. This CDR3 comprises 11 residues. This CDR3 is CASTPSDTQYF. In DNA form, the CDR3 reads TGTGCCAGCACCCCGAGTGATACGCAGTATTTT. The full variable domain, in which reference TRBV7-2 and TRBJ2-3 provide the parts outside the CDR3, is GAGVSQSPSNKVTEKGKDVELRCDPISGHTALYWYRQSLGQGLEFLIYFQGNSAPDKSGLPSDRFSAERTGGSVSTLTIQRTQQEDSAVYLCASTPSDTQYFGPGTRLTVL.

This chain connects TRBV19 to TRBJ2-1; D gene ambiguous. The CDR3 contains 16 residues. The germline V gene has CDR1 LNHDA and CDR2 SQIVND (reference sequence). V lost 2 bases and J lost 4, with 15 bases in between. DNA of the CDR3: TGTGCCAGTAGTATAACCCCCGGGTTCCCTTACAATGAGCAGTTCTTC. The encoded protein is CASSITPGFPYNEQFF.

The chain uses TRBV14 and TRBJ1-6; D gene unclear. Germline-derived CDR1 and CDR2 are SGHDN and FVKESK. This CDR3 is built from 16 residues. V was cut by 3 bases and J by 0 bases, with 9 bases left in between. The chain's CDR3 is CASSHTGSSYNSPLHF. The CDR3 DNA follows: TGTGCCAGCAGCCATACGGGCAGCTCCTATAATTCACCCCTCCACTTT.

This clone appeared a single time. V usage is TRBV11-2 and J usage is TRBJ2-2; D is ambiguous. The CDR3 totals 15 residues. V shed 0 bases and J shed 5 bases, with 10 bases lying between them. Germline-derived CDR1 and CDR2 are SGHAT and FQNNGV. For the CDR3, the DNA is TGTGCCAGCAGCTTAGATGGCCCGCCTACCGGGGAGCTGTTTTTT. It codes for CASSLDGPPTGELFF.

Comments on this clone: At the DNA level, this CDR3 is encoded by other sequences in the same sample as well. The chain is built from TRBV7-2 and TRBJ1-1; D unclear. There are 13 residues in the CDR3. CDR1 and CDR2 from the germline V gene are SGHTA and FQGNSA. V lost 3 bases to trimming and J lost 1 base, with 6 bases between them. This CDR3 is CASSFGGNTEAFF. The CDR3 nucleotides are TGTGCCAGCAGCTTCGGAGGGAACACTGAAGCTTTCTTT.

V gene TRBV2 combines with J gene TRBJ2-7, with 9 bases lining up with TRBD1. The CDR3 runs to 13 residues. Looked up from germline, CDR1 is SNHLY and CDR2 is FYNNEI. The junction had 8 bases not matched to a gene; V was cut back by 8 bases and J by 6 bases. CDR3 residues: CASPGQGPIEQYF. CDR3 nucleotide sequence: TGTGCCAGCCCGGGACAGGGTCCGATCGAGCAGTACTTC.

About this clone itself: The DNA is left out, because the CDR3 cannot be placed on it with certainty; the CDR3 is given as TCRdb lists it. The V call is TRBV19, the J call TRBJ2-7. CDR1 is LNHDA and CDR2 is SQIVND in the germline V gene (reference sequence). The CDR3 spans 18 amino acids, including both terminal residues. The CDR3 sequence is CASTSVYSVELKAYEQYF.

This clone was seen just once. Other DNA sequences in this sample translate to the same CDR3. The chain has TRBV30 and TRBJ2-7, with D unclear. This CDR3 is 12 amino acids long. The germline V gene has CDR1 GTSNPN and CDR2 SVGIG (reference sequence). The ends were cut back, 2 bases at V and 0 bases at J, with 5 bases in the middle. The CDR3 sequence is CAWSLSSYEQYF. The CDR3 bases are TGTGCCTGGAGTCTTTCCTCCTACGAGCAGTACTTC.

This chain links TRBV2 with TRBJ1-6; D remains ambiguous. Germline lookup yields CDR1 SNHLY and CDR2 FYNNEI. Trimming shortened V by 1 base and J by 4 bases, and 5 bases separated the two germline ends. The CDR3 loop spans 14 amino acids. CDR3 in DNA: TGTGCCAGCAGTGAAGGGGAGTATAATTCACCCCTCCACTTT. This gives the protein CASSEGEYNSPLHF. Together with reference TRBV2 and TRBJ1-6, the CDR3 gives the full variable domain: EPEVTQTPSHQVTQMGQEVILRCVPISNHLYFYWYRQILGQKVEFLVSFYNNEISEKSEIFDDQFSVERPDGSNFTLKIRSTKLEDSAMYFCASSEGEYNSPLHFGNGTRLTVT.

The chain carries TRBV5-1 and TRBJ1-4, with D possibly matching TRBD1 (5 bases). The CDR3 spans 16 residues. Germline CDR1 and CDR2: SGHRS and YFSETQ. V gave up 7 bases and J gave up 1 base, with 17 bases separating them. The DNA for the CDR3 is TGCGCCAGCCGACAGACAACGGGGGGAACTAATGAAAAACTGTTTTTT. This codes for CASRQTTGGTNEKLFF. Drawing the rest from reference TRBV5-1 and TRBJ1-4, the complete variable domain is KAGVTQTPRYLIKTRGQQVTLSCSPISGHRSVSWYQQTPGQGLQFLFEYFSETQRNKGNFPGRFSGRQFSNSRSEMNVSTLELGDSALYLCASRQTTGGTNEKLFFGSGTQLSVL.

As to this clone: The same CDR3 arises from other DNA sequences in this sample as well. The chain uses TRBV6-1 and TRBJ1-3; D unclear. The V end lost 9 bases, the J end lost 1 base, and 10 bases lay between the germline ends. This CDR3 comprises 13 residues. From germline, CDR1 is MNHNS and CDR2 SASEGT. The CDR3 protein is CASSRSSGNTIYF. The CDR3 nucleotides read TGTGCCAGTAGTAGGTCTTCTGGAAACACCATATATTTT.